These T cell receptor beta chains were read from a single sample in a study of CD8+ T cells in alopecia areata. The data were produced by immunoSEQ multiplex PCR, yet TCRdb's version contains in-frame clones alone and is incomplete. The table includes 150,000 or so clones, less than 65% detected once. The sample here was CD8+ T cells sorted from blood, taken at week 0. Receptors were obtained from a human donor with alopecia areata. CDR3s include the opening cysteine and the closing phenylalanine or tryptophan. D genes are given only for firm matches. Size is omitted from some rows. Given values are once, few, many or a class for expanded clones.

CDR3nt	CDR3aa	d_gene	v_gene	abundance	j_gene
TGCGCCAGTCGGAAGCGGGGAGCCACAGATACGCAGTATTTT	CASRKRGATDTQYF	TRBD2	TRBV5-1	-	TRBJ2-3
TGCAGCACTCGAGGTGGAGTGAGCACAGATACGCAGTATTTT	CSTRGGVSTDTQYF	-	TRBV29-1	-	TRBJ2-3
TGTGCCAGCAGCTTAGCGGGGGGGAGCAATGAGCAGTTCTTC	CASSLAGGSNEQFF	TRBD2	TRBV5-6	-	TRBJ2-1
TGTGCCTGGGGGACAGGGAACGAGCAGTACTTC	CAWGTGNEQYF	TRBD1	TRBV30	few	TRBJ2-7
TGTGCCAGCAGCTTAGGGGCTAGCGGGATTGAGCAGTTCTTC	CASSLGASGIEQFF	TRBD2	TRBV7-6	few	TRBJ2-1
TGTGCCACCAGCGTACTGAGCTCCTATAATTCACCCCTCCACTTT	CATSVLSSYNSPLHF	-	TRBV15	-	TRBJ1-6
TGTGCCAGCAGCCTAGGTAGTTTGCGGACTGAAGCTTTCTTT	CASSLGSLRTEAFF	-	TRBV9	-	TRBJ1-1
TGCAGCGTTGAAGATTGGGCGAGCATGAACACTGAAGCTTTCTTT	CSVEDWASMNTEAFF	-	TRBV29-1	-	TRBJ1-1
TGCAGCGTTGTTAGCGGAGAACAAGGTTACGAGCAGTACTTC	CSVVSGEQGYEQYF	-	TRBV29-1	-	TRBJ2-7
TGCGCCAGCAGCCAAGGAGGTGACTCTGGGGCCAACGTCCTGACTTTC	CASSQGGDSGANVLTF	-	TRBV4-3	few	TRBJ2-6
TGTGCCAGCAGACCGGGACATTCGGAGACCCAGTACTTC	CASRPGHSETQYF	-	TRBV11-2	once	TRBJ2-5
TGCAGCGTTGGGGGAGACAGGGAGAGCTCCTACGAGCAGTACTTC	CSVGGDRESSYEQYF	TRBD1	TRBV29-1	few	TRBJ2-7
TGTGCCAGCATCCAGACAAGCTCCTACGAGCAGTACTTC	CASIQTSSYEQYF	-	TRBV2	few	TRBJ2-7
TGCAGCGCCCTGGGGGGCTATGGCTACACCTTC	CSALGGYGYTF	-	TRBV29-1	-	TRBJ1-2
TGTGCCTGGAGAGGGAGAGGCTATGGCTACACCTTC	CAWRGRGYGYTF	-	TRBV30	-	TRBJ1-2
TGTGCCAGCAGCGAGAGACAGGGGACGAACACTGAAGCTTTCTTT	CASSERQGTNTEAFF	TRBD1	TRBV7-2	few	TRBJ1-1
TGTGCCAGCAGTTTATCGTTGGCGCGCGGGGTAGGTGGCAATGAGCAGTTCTTC	CASSLSLARGVGGNEQFF	-	TRBV27	-	TRBJ2-1
TGTGCCAGCAGTCCAGCGGGGGGTGAACACACAGATACGCAGTATTTT	CASSPAGGEHTDTQYF	TRBD2	TRBV27	once	TRBJ2-3
TGTGCCAGCAGCTCCCAGGGTGGCGGGGAGCTGTTTTTT	CASSSQGGGELFF	-	TRBV7-9	few	TRBJ2-2
TGTGCCAGCAGCCAAGGGTCGGGGGAAATAACAGATACGCAGTATTTT	CASSQGSGEITDTQYF	-	TRBV14	few	TRBJ2-3
TGTGCCAGCAGCCCCCGGTCCTCCTACGAGCAGTACTTC	CASSPRSSYEQYF	-	TRBV13	few	TRBJ2-7
TGTGCCAGCAGCTTAACACCAGATACGCAGTATTTT	CASSLTPDTQYF	-	TRBV11-2	few	TRBJ2-3
TGTGCCAGCAGCTTAGAGAGTTGGACTAGCGGGGATACAGATACGCAGTATTTT	CASSLESWTSGDTDTQYF	TRBD2	TRBV7-9	-	TRBJ2-3
TGTGCCAGCAGTGGTGGAGCCGACAATCAGCCCCAGCATTTT	CASSGGADNQPQHF	-	TRBV25-1	-	TRBJ1-5
TGTGCCAGCAGTCGCGGACAGGTCTATCAGCCCCAGCATTTT	CASSRGQVYQPQHF	TRBD1	TRBV6-6	-	TRBJ1-5
TGTGCCAGCAGTTTGGTCGGGACAGGGAGTTCACCCCTCCACTTT	CASSLVGTGSSPLHF	TRBD1	TRBV27	once	TRBJ1-6
TGTGCCAGCAGTTTGGAGAACCATGAGCAGTTCTTC	CASSLENHEQFF	-	TRBV28	-	TRBJ2-1
TGCGCCAGCAGCCAAGATGGGGACTACCCCACAGATACGCAGTATTTT	CASSQDGDYPTDTQYF	TRBD2	TRBV4-3	-	TRBJ2-3
TGTGCCAGCAGCTTGGGGACAGGGAACACTGAAGCTTTCTTT	CASSLGTGNTEAFF	TRBD1	TRBV5-6	few	TRBJ1-1
TGCAGCGTGGAAGGTGACAGACCACTTACAGATACGCAGTATTTT	CSVEGDRPLTDTQYF	-	TRBV29-1	-	TRBJ2-3
TGTGCCAGCAGCCAAGACAGGGAATTTGACGAGCAGTACTTC	CASSQDREFDEQYF	-	TRBV14	-	TRBJ2-7
TGTGCCAGCAGTTTATCGACAGGGGTGGCTTTCTTT	CASSLSTGVAFF	TRBD1	TRBV27	-	TRBJ1-1
TGTGCCAGCACGGACAGGGAAGCTTTCTTT	CASTDREAFF	TRBD1	TRBV7-9	few	TRBJ1-1
TGCGCCAGCAGCCAAGCGGCAGATCCGAACTACGAGCAGTACTTC	CASSQAADPNYEQYF	-	TRBV4-1	-	TRBJ2-7
TGCGCCAGCAGCCAAGTCCCAGGGAACGAGCAGTACTTC	CASSQVPGNEQYF	-	TRBV4-3	-	TRBJ2-7
TGCGCCAGCAGCCAAGAGCGCGGGGGGCTCCAGAACCAGTACTTC	CASSQERGGLQNQYF	TRBD2	TRBV4-3	-	TRBJ2-5
TGCAGCGTTCAGGCGATTGCTAACTATGGCTACACCTTC	CSVQAIANYGYTF	-	TRBV29-1	-	TRBJ1-2
TGTGCCTGGACCCCTGGGGGGTTCGGCTACACCTTC	CAWTPGGFGYTF	-	TRBV30	-	TRBJ1-2
TGTGCCACCAGCAGAGAGGAGGGACACCCTGGCTACACCTTC	CATSREEGHPGYTF	-	TRBV15	-	TRBJ1-2
TGTGCCAGCAGTCAACCCGTAGGGGAGAACACAGATACGCAGTATTTT	CASSQPVGENTDTQYF	-	TRBV28	few	TRBJ2-3
TGCAGCGTGAAGGGGGGTTCGGTCGAGCAGTACTTC	CSVKGGSVEQYF	-	TRBV29-1	-	TRBJ2-7
TGCGCCAGCAGCCAAGCAGGGGCCAACACTGAAGCTTTCTTT	CASSQAGANTEAFF	-	TRBV4-3	-	TRBJ1-1
TGCAGCGTTGGGACATCGACCTACGAGCAGTACTTC	CSVGTSTYEQYF	-	TRBV29-1	few	TRBJ2-7
TGCAGCGTAACAGGGATGTCGTCCTACAATGAGCAGTTCTTC	CSVTGMSSYNEQFF	-	TRBV29-1	-	TRBJ2-1
TGTGCCAGTAGTGGAACAGGGAGGAACACTGAAGCTTTCTTT	CASSGTGRNTEAFF	-	TRBV19	-	TRBJ1-1
TGTGCCAGCAGCGTAGGCGGGGGGAGCACAGATACGCAGTATTTT	CASSVGGGSTDTQYF	TRBD2	TRBV9	few	TRBJ2-3
TGTGCCACCAGACCCACAGGAGCCGGTCAGCCCCAGCATTTT	CATRPTGAGQPQHF	-	TRBV15	-	TRBJ1-5
TGTGCCTGGAGTGACAGTTTGAACACTGAAGCTTTCTTT	CAWSDSLNTEAFF	-	TRBV30	-	TRBJ1-1
TGTGCCAGCAGTTTTCTCCCAGGGGGCACAGATGAGCAGTTCTTC	CASSFLPGGTDEQFF	TRBD1	TRBV27	-	TRBJ2-1
TGTGCCAGCAGACATAGACAGGTGCTCAACAATGAGCAGTTCTTC	CASRHRQVLNNEQFF	-	TRBV7-2	-	TRBJ2-1
TGCAGCGTTGAAGGGACGGAGACCTACGAGCAGTACTTC	CSVEGTETYEQYF	-	TRBV29-1	once	TRBJ2-7
TGTGCCAGCAGCTTGGGGGCAAGAGCTGAAGCTTTCTTT	CASSLGARAEAFF	-	TRBV5-6	few	TRBJ1-1
TGTGCCAGCAGCTCAGTGGGGTTTAATTCACCCCTCCACTTT	CASSSVGFNSPLHF	-	TRBV7-9	-	TRBJ1-6
TGTGCCAGCACCTCTAGAGCCGATACGCAGTATTTT	CASTSRADTQYF	-	TRBV2	few	TRBJ2-3
TGTGCCAGCAGCTTAGAACAGGGAGTGTATGGCTACACCTTC	CASSLEQGVYGYTF	-	TRBV13	-	TRBJ1-2